Listed below are T cell receptor beta chains from one sample, sequenced in a study of HIV-infected patients and healthy controls. TCRdb redid the calling of the 5' RACE reads with MiXCR, one entry per CDR3 protein. The data contain roughly 18,000 distinct CDR3 sequences, approximately 9% of them singletons. The sample taken for sequencing was blood. The receptor set was obtained from an adult in good health. CDR3s include the opening cysteine and the closing phenylalanine or tryptophan. D genes are given only for firm matches. Expanded clones are given a class, and other clones once, few, many or no size at all.

size,V,J,D,DNA,CDR3
few,TRBV5-6,TRBJ1-3,TRBD1,TGTGCCAGCAGCTTGAGGGACAGGCTTAATCGAAACACCATATATTTT,CASSLRDRLNRNTIYF
medium-sized,TRBV7-8,TRBJ2-2,TRBD2,TGTGCCAGCAGCTTAGGTCGTAGACTAGCGGGACCGGGCGGCACCGGGGAGCTGTTTTTT,CASSLGRRLAGPGGTGELFF
-,TRBV20-1,TRBJ2-3,-,TGCAGTGCTCCAAGGGGGAGGGGGTCCAGCACAGATACGCAGTATTTT,CSAPRGRGSSTDTQYF
many,TRBV5-1,TRBJ2-1,-,TGCGCCAGCAGCTTGGCGGAGACCTACAATGAGCAGTTCTTC,CASSLAETYNEQFF
many,TRBV5-1,TRBJ2-3,-,TGCGCCAGCAGCTCGGACACCCAGGGCAATACGCAGTATTTT,CASSSDTQGNTQYF
-,TRBV3-1,TRBJ2-5,-,TGTGCCAGCAGCCTCTCATCAGGGCGGTTCGAGACCCAGTACTTC,CASSLSSGRFETQYF
-,TRBV4-2,TRBJ2-7,TRBD2,TGTGCCAGCAGCCCAAAGGCTCCGACTAGCGGGGGCCCCTACGAGCAGTACTTC,CASSPKAPTSGGPYEQYF
many,TRBV29-1,TRBJ2-5,-,TGCAGCGTTATTGACAGCATCCAAGAGACCCAGTACTTC,CSVIDSIQETQYF
medium-sized,TRBV4-1,TRBJ2-6,-,TGCGCCAGCAGCCAAGGTCAGGGAAGTGGGGCCAACGTCCTGACTTTC,CASSQGQGSGANVLTF
many,TRBV3-1,TRBJ2-7,-,TGTGCCAGCAGCCAAGAAGTGGAGCAGTACTTC,CASSQEVEQYF
medium-sized,TRBV20-1,TRBJ2-5,-,TGCAGTGCTAGAGACCCCCTAACAGGACAAGAGACCCAGTACTTC,CSARDPLTGQETQYF
few,TRBV19,TRBJ2-1,TRBD2,TGTGCCAGTAAAGGAACTAGCGGTACCTTTTACAATGAGCAGTTCTTC,CASKGTSGTFYNEQFF
many,TRBV6-1,TRBJ2-7,-,TGTGCCAGCAGTGAAAGGGACACCGAGCAGTACTTC,CASSERDTEQYF
many,TRBV12-3/TRBV12-4,TRBJ2-2,TRBD2,TGTGCCAGCACCTCGGGGCGGGAGTGGACCGGGGAGCTGTTTTTT,CASTSGREWTGELFF
-,TRBV30,TRBJ2-2,-,TGTGCCTGGACCAGGTCGGCGATCCACACCGGGGAGCTGTTTTTT,CAWTRSAIHTGELFF
many,TRBV27,TRBJ2-3,-,TGTGCCAGCAGTTTAAGGGAATCCAGAGATACGCAGTATTTT,CASSLRESRDTQYF
many,TRBV7-2,TRBJ2-7,-,TGTGCCAGCAGCTTAGTAGGGTGGGAGCAGTACTTC,CASSLVGWEQYF
many,TRBV20-1,TRBJ2-3,TRBD2,TGCAGCCGGGGGACTAGCGGGTGGCCAGATACGCAGTATTTT,CSRGTSGWPDTQYF
once,TRBV7-9,TRBJ2-7,TRBD1,TGTGCCAGCAGCGAGAGTAGGCAGGGGGCGCTCGAGCAGTACTTC,CASSESRQGALEQYF
medium-sized,TRBV2,TRBJ2-4,-,TGTGCCAGCGGGGGCAGCGGGAACGGCATTCAGTACTTC,CASGGSGNGIQYF
few,TRBV6-6,TRBJ2-1,TRBD2,TGTGCCAGCAGCACAAGCGGGGTGTCAGGGGAGCAGTTCTTC,CASSTSGVSGEQFF
-,TRBV18,TRBJ1-1,-,TGTGCCAGCTCCCAATCCCCCCCGAGGATCAACACTGAAGCTTTCTTT,CASSQSPPRINTEAFF
few,TRBV5-4,TRBJ2-1,-,TGTGCCAGCAGCTTTGCGGGCCTCTACAATGAGCAGTTCTTC,CASSFAGLYNEQFF
-,TRBV5-1,TRBJ2-2,-,TGCGCCAGCAGCTTGCGCTCGGCCGTCGGGGAGCTGTTTTTT,CASSLRSAVGELFF
many,TRBV4-1,TRBJ1-6,-,TGCGCCAGCAGCCATCCCCGAGGGGTAATTGATTCACCCCTCCACTTT,CASSHPRGVIDSPLHF
many,TRBV19,TRBJ2-7,TRBD1,TGTGCCAGTAGTGCGACAGGGGGGAACTACGAGCAGTACTTC,CASSATGGNYEQYF
medium-sized,TRBV10-2,TRBJ2-3,-,TGCGCCAGCAGTGAGGCGAGCACAGATACGCAGTATTTT,CASSEASTDTQYF
many,TRBV12-3/TRBV12-4,TRBJ2-7,-,TGTGCCAGCAGTTCGCCGCGACTAGGGGCCTACGAGCAGTACTTC,CASSSPRLGAYEQYF